These 28 T cell receptor beta chains were all obtained from the same sample, sequenced in a study of blood T cell repertoires in COVID-19. Clones were sequenced by immunoSEQ multiplex PCR, and TCRdb holds only the in-frame ones, with some missing. The sample lists about 290,000 clones; 85% were seen once. Sequenced: peripheral blood. All receptors come from a woman in her forties or fifties with active or convalescent COVID-19.

The chain employs TRBV18 and TRBJ1-6; 8 bases map to TRBD1. Germline-derived CDR1 and CDR2 are KGHSH and LQKENI. J lost 10 bases, V lost 3 bases, and 8 bases had no gene match. This CDR3 contains 15 residues. In DNA form, the CDR3 reads TGTGCCAGCTCACCGTGGACAGGGAACGAATCACCCCTCCACTTT. It specifies CASSPWTGNESPLHF.

The chain joins TRBV2 to TRBJ1-4; possibly TRBD1 for D (6 bases). From germline, CDR1 is SNHLY and CDR2 FYNNEI. Trimming removed 10 bases at V and 0 bases at J, with 12 bases between. There are 14 residues in the CDR3. The CDR3 spells CATRTESTNEKLFF. CDR3 DNA: TGTGCCACTAGGACAGAGTCAACTAATGAAAAACTGTTTTTT.

V usage is TRBV19 and J usage is TRBJ2-1; no reliable D call. Germline CDR1 LNHDA, CDR2 SQIVND (reference sequence). The CDR3 contains 15 residues. The V end was cut by 3 bases, the J end by 8 bases, with 17 bases between. The CDR3 spells CASSIGLFRLDEQFF. The CDR3 DNA is TGTGCCAGTAGTATTGGGCTATTCCGCCTTGATGAGCAGTTCTTC.

V and J are TRBV14 and TRBJ1-2, with D perhaps TRBD1 (5 bases). Per germline, CDR1 SGHDN and CDR2 FVKESK. V gave up 1 base and J gave up 8 bases, with 17 bases separating them. The CDR3 covers 15 residues. This CDR3 reads CASSQGVVRGRGYTF. The CDR3 nucleotides are TGTGCCAGCAGCCAAGGGGTGGTAAGGGGTCGAGGCTACACCTTC.

Only a few counts were recorded for this clone. The chain couples TRBV5-6 to TRBJ1-3; TRBD1 matches 7 bases. This CDR3 is 15 amino acids long. V lost 4 bases, J lost 2 bases, and 6 bases stayed unmatched. Germline V gene lookup returns CDR1 SGHDT and CDR2 YYEEEE. CDR3: CASSPRQGTGNTIYF. CDR3 bases: TGTGCCAGCAGCCCAAGACAGGGAACTGGAAACACCATATATTTT.

This clone was seen a few times. The chain couples TRBV14 to TRBJ2-7; TRBD2 matches 13 bases. Germline assignment: CDR1 SGHDN and CDR2 FVKESK. CDR3 length equals 16 residues. V was clipped by 3 bases and J by 2 bases; unmatched bases: 4. CDR3 loop: CASSHPGTSGAYEQYF. CDR3 sequence (DNA): TGTGCCAGCAGCCACCCCGGGACTAGCGGGGCCTACGAGCAGTACTTC.

This chain joins TRBV4-2 and TRBJ2-7; a weak D match, TRBD2 (6 bases). The germline V gene encodes CDR1 LGHNA and CDR2 YNFKEQ. The CDR3 is made up of 13 amino acids. The V end was cut by 5 bases, the J end by 5 bases, with 13 bases between. The CDR3 here is CASSSGDGDEQYF. For the CDR3, the DNA is TGTGCCAGCAGCTCGGGAGACGGCGACGAGCAGTACTTC.

This clone was seen only a few times. The chain has TRBV6-5 and TRBJ2-3; D not certain. Germline CDR1 and CDR2: MNHEY and SVGAGI. The CDR3 length is 13 residues. V was pared by 4 bases and J by 6 bases, with 11 bases between. The CDR3 reads CASSFRASDTQYF. CDR3 in DNA: TGTGCCAGCAGTTTCCGCGCGTCTGATACGCAGTATTTT.

The chain joins TRBV5-1 to TRBJ1-1; D possibly corresponds to TRBD1 (6 bases). V lost 4 bases and J 7 bases, leaving 20 bases between the germline ends. Germline CDR1 is SGHRS and CDR2 is YFSETQ. The CDR3 is 15 amino acids. CDR3 DNA sequence: TGCGCCAGCAGCCCGGATCCGACAGGAAAGAATGAAGCTTTCTTT. This codes for CASSPDPTGKNEAFF.

The gene calls are TRBV9 and TRBJ1-3; a weak D match, TRBD1 (6 bases). Germline-derived CDR1 and CDR2 are SGDLS and YYNGEE. CDR3 length equals 16 residues. Trimming removed 0 bases at V and 0 bases at J, with 10 bases between. The CDR3, as DNA: TGTGCCAGCAGCGTAGGGGGGCGGCCCTCTGGAAACACCATATATTTT. Its protein is CASSVGGRPSGNTIYF.

The V and J genes are TRBV6-5 and TRBJ2-2; 12 nucleotides agree with TRBD2. V shed 2 bases and J 6 bases; nucleotides not matched to a gene: 4. From germline, CDR1 is MNHEY and CDR2 SVGAGI. The CDR3 totals 16 residues. This chain's CDR3 is CASSYLRLAGAGELFF. DNA for the CDR3: TGTGCCAGCAGTTACCTCCGACTAGCGGGAGCCGGGGAGCTGTTTTTT.

The J gene is TRBJ2-7, the V gene TRBV7-6, with a possible D match to TRBD1 (5 bases). V gave up 2 bases and J gave up 0 bases, with 11 bases separating them. The CDR3 runs to 15 residues. Germline CDR1 SGHVS, CDR2 FNYEAQ. The CDR3 DNA reads TGTGCCAGCAGCTTATCAGGGCCGATCTCCTACGAGCAGTACTTC. As protein: CASSLSGPISYEQYF.

This clone was picked up a small number of times. The gene calls are TRBV3-1 (or the pseudogene TRBV3-2) and TRBJ2-1; possibly TRBD2 for D (6 bases). The length of the CDR3 is 14 residues. Trimming took 4 bases from V and 4 from J, leaving 11 bases between them. CDR1 and CDR2 (germline): LGHDT, YNNKEL (reference sequence). The CDR3: CASSPSARYNEQFF. Here the CDR3 DNA reads TGTGCCAGCAGCCCTAGCGCCAGATACAATGAGCAGTTCTTC.

In DNA form, the CDR3 reads TGTGCCAGCAGCTTTCCGACAGGGGATACCTACGAGCAGTACTTC. Its translation is CASSFPTGDTYEQYF. This sequence joins TRBV5-6 and TRBJ2-7, with TRBD1 identical over 8 bases. The germline V gene encodes CDR1 SGHDT and CDR2 YYEEEE. J gave up 2 bases and V 2 bases, and 6 bases lay outside the gene matches. This CDR3 region has 15 residues.

The chain is built from TRBV28 and TRBJ1-5; 10 bases map to TRBD1. Germline V CDR1 and CDR2: MDHEN, SYDVKM. The CDR3 has 15 residues. Unmatched junction bases numbered 8, after V lost 6 bases and J lost 6 bases. CDR3 nucleotides: TGTGCCAGCAGACCCGACAGGGGGCGGGTTCAGCCCCAGCATTTT. Translated, it gives CASRPDRGRVQPQHF.

In DNA form, the CDR3 reads TGTGCCAGCAGCCGACTAGCGGGGCGGAACAATGAGCAGTTCTTC. It specifies CASSRLAGRNNEQFF. The V and J genes are TRBV7-9 and TRBJ2-1, with 11 bases matching TRBD2. This CDR3 has 15 amino acids. Germline assignment: CDR1 SEHNR and CDR2 FQNEAQ (reference sequence). J was trimmed by 5 bases and V by 5 bases; bases with no gene match: 5.

The chain employs TRBV2 and TRBJ2-7, with D maybe TRBD1 (5 bases). This CDR3 comprises 15 residues. With 11 bases removed from V and 2 bases from J, the gap between germline ends came to 22 bases. In germline, CDR1 is SNHLY, CDR2 FYNNEI. The CDR3 DNA is TGTGCCTCCTGCCGTGACAGCGAATATGCCTACGAGCAGTACTTC. This sequence encodes CASCRDSEYAYEQYF. Full variable domain (outside the CDR3, taken from reference TRBV2 and TRBJ2-7): EPEVTQTPSHQVTQMGQEVILRCVPISNHLYFYWYRQILGQKVEFLVSFYNNEISEKSEIFDDQFSVERPDGSNFTLKIRSTKLEDSAMYFCASCRDSEYAYEQYFGPGTRLTVT.

This rearrangement joins TRBV25-1 to TRBJ2-1, with a tentative D call TRBD2 (5 bases). Germline V CDR1 and CDR2: MGHDK, SYGVNS. The CDR3 is 14 amino acids. Trimming left V 6 bases short and J 6 bases short, with 15 bases between. The CDR3 here is CASSYLTGSNEQFF. The CDR3 coding sequence is TGTGCCAGCAGCTACCTAACGGGGTCCAATGAGCAGTTCTTC. Filled out from reference TRBV25-1 and TRBJ2-1, the complete variable domain reads EADIYQTPRYLVIGTGKKITLECSQTMGHDKMYWYQQDPGMELHLIHYSYGVNSTEKGDLSSESTVSRIRTEHFPLTLESARPSHTSQYLCASSYLTGSNEQFFGPGTRLTVL.

The chain couples TRBV6-5 to TRBJ2-3, with 13 bases lining up with TRBD2. Germline trimming cut 11 bases from V and 6 bases from J; bases unmatched to any gene: 11. This CDR3 comprises 15 residues. The germline CDR1 and CDR2 sequences are MNHEY and SVGAGI. This CDR3 is CAGTTSGRGFDTQYF. The DNA for the CDR3 is TGTGCCGGAACTACTAGCGGGAGGGGCTTTGATACGCAGTATTTT.

This chain uses TRBV6-4 with TRBJ2-1; TRBD2 matches at 7 bases. The CDR3 contains 14 residues. Germline values: CDR1 MRHNA, CDR2 SNTAGT. V lost 5 bases to trimming and J lost 6 bases; unmatched junction nucleotides: 7. Here the CDR3 DNA reads TGTGCCAGCAGTAGGGTAGGCGGGGGCAATGAGCAGTTCTTC. Its protein product is CASSRVGGGNEQFF.

For the CDR3, the DNA is TGTGCCAGCAGCAATGGACTAGCGGGAGGGATCACAGATACGCAGTATTTT. Its translation: CASSNGLAGGITDTQYF. The chain employs TRBV21-1 and TRBJ2-3; TRBD2, the table's D call, lacks a check against the DNA. TRBV21-1 is labeled a pseudogene. This CDR3 is 17 amino acids long.

This clone was found a few times. V usage is TRBV12-5 and J usage is TRBJ2-7; perhaps TRBD2 as D (5 bases). The CDR3 is 15 residues long. V was cut by 5 bases and J by 0 bases, with 14 bases left in between. The germline CDR1 and CDR2 sequences are LGHNT and FRNRAP. CDR3 sequence reads: CASGAGVATSYEQYF. CDR3 sequence (DNA): TGTGCTAGTGGTGCGGGCGTCGCTACCTCCTACGAGCAGTACTTC.

This clone turned up a few times. This rearrangement joins TRBV18 to TRBJ1-1, with TRBD1 identical over 8 bases. This CDR3 is 15 amino acids long. Germline values: CDR1 KGHSH, CDR2 LQKENI. V was clipped by 0 bases and J by 4 bases; unmatched bases: 4. This CDR3 reads CASSPPGQAGTEAFF. CDR3 DNA: TGTGCCAGCTCACCACCGGGACAGGCCGGCACTGAAGCTTTCTTT.

In its sample, this clone was seen once. The chain uses TRBV25-1 and TRBJ1-1; 9 bases align to TRBD1. CDR1 and CDR2 from the germline V gene are MGHDK and SYGVNS. With V trimmed by 7 bases and J by 4 bases, 7 bases remained unmatched. The CDR3 contains 14 residues. The CDR3 DNA reads as TGTGCCAGCAATCCGACAGGGGGTTTCACTGAAGCTTTCTTT. Its translation is CASNPTGGFTEAFF.

The chain employs TRBV10-3 and TRBJ1-1; no firm D call. CDR1 and CDR2 (germline): ENHRY, SYGVKD. Trimming shortened V by 7 bases and J by 1 base, and 13 bases separated the two germline ends. The CDR3 sequence is 14 residues long. The CDR3 sequence: CAIKAGLENTEAFF. The DNA for the CDR3 is TGTGCCATCAAGGCAGGACTCGAGAACACTGAAGCTTTCTTT.

The gene calls are TRBV5-1 and TRBJ1-2; a possible D gene is TRBD1 (6 bases). Germline V gene lookup returns CDR1 SGHRS and CDR2 YFSETQ. The CDR3 has 17 amino acids. The V end was cut by 2 bases, the J end by 8 bases, with 25 bases between. Here the CDR3 reads CASSLGSEDSLWMGYTF. The CDR3 DNA reads as TGCGCCAGCAGCTTAGGGTCGGAGGACAGCCTTTGGATGGGCTACACCTTC.

The chain employs TRBV30 and TRBJ1-3; D is ambiguous. Germline V gene data show CDR1 as GTSNPN and CDR2 as SVGIG (reference sequence). The V end was cut by 0 bases, the J end by 1 base, with 7 bases between. The CDR3 is made up of 14 amino acids. The CDR3 is CAWSVIGSGNTIYF. The CDR3 DNA is TGTGCCTGGAGTGTAATCGGTTCTGGAAACACCATATATTTT.

The chain combines TRBV11-2 with TRBJ2-7, with TRBD2 matching 7 bases. The length of the CDR3 is 16 residues. Germline V gene data show CDR1 as SGHAT and CDR2 as FQNNGV. V lost 0 bases and J lost 3; bases outside the gene matches: 8. CDR3 in amino acids: CASSLESGRGSYEQYF. DNA for the CDR3: TGTGCCAGCAGCTTAGAAAGTGGGCGGGGGAGCTACGAGCAGTACTTC.